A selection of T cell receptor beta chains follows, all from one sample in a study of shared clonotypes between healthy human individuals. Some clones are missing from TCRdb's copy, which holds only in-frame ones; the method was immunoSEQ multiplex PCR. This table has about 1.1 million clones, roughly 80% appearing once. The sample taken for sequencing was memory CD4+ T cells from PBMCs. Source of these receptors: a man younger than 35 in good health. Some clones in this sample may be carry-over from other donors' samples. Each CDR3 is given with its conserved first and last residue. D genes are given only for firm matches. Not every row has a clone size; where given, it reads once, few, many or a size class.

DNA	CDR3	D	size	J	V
TGTGCCAGTAGTATTGCTGGCGGGAGCTTCGGTTTGGGGCAGTTCTTC	CASSIAGGSFGLGQFF	TRBD2	.	TRBJ2-1	TRBV19
TGTGCCTGGAGTGTGGGGGGCTCCGGAAATTCACCCCTCCACTTT	CAWSVGGSGNSPLHF	.	few	TRBJ1-6	TRBV30
TGTGCCAGCAGCCCAGGGTCCCCTGGGGCCAACGTCCTGACTTTC	CASSPGSPGANVLTF	.	.	TRBJ2-6	TRBV7-3
TGTGCCTGGAGTCGTGACAGCTCAGAGACCCAGTACTTC	CAWSRDSSETQYF	.	.	TRBJ2-5	TRBV30
TGTGCCAGCAGCTTAGCGGGGGTCTACGAGCAGTACTTC	CASSLAGVYEQYF	.	.	TRBJ2-7	TRBV7-8
TGTGCCATCAGTGAGTCTCCAGCGGGAGAGGGTGAGCAGTTCTTC	CAISESPAGEGEQFF	TRBD2	.	TRBJ2-1	TRBV10-3
TGCAGCGTTGAAAGCGGGAGTTACGAGCAGTACTTC	CSVESGSYEQYF	TRBD2	.	TRBJ2-7	TRBV29-1
TGTGCCAGCAGTTACCGGGACAGGGGGACTTACGAGCAGTACTTC	CASSYRDRGTYEQYF	TRBD1	.	TRBJ2-7	TRBV6-5
TGTGCCTGGATTACTTACACTGAAGCTTTCTTT	CAWITYTEAFF	.	many	TRBJ1-1	TRBV30
TGTGCCAGCAGCCGGCCTGGCCTCACAGATACGCAGTATTTT	CASSRPGLTDTQYF	.	.	TRBJ2-3	TRBV7-3
TGCGCCAGCAGCCATCCCACAGGGGCGTACCAAGAGACCCAGTACTTC	CASSHPTGAYQETQYF	TRBD1	once	TRBJ2-5	TRBV4-1
TGTGCCAGCAGCTTGGGGAGGGGGCATGGCTACACCTTC	CASSLGRGHGYTF	TRBD1	.	TRBJ1-2	TRBV28
TGTGCCAGCAGCAAAGATCCGGATTCCTACGAGCAGTACTTC	CASSKDPDSYEQYF	.	.	TRBJ2-7	TRBV21-1
TGCGCCAGCAGCCGGACTAGCGGGAGCAGCGAGCAGTTCTTC	CASSRTSGSSEQFF	TRBD2	.	TRBJ2-1	TRBV5-1
TGTGCCAGCAGTTTTGTGAGCTCTGGAAACACCATATATTTT	CASSFVSSGNTIYF	.	.	TRBJ1-3	TRBV28
TGTGCCAGCAGCTTTGGAAATGGGGGAGAGACCCAGTACTTC	CASSFGNGGETQYF	.	.	TRBJ2-5	TRBV7-9
TGTGCCAGCAGTGCCCGGGGCCATCGCGACGGGGAGACCCAGTACTTC	CASSARGHRDGETQYF	.	.	TRBJ2-5	TRBV6-1
TGTGCCTGGAGTGTAAAGGGGTTATACGAGCAGTACTTC	CAWSVKGLYEQYF	.	.	TRBJ2-7	TRBV30
TGTGCCAGCAGCTTAAACTTAGGGGGGGGTGAAGCTTTCTTT	CASSLNLGGGEAFF	.	once	TRBJ1-1	TRBV7-8
TGTGCCAGCAGCCGTGGGCAGGGCACCTACGAGCAGTACTTC	CASSRGQGTYEQYF	.	.	TRBJ2-7	TRBV9
TGTGCCAGCAGTTTATCGGCCACCATATATTTT	CASSLSATIYF	.	once	TRBJ1-3	TRBV28
TGTGCCAGCAGCCAAGAGCGGAGGGGACAATATAACACAGATACGCAGTATTTT	CASSQERRGQYNTDTQYF	.	.	TRBJ2-3	TRBV4-2
TGCAGCGTCGGCGGGACAGGGGGGAACACTGAAGCTTTCTTT	CSVGGTGGNTEAFF	TRBD1	.	TRBJ1-1	TRBV29-1
TGTGCCCTCGCCGAGAGGTCCGATAATTCACCCCTCCACTTT	CALAERSDNSPLHF	.	.	TRBJ1-6	TRBV7-9
TGTGCCAGTAGGGTGTACCGGGATGGGGCCGATCAGCCCCAGCATTTT	CASRVYRDGADQPQHF	.	.	TRBJ1-5	TRBV19
TGTGCCAGCAGCTTAATTTTTGGTCCTCAAGAGACCCAGTACTTC	CASSLIFGPQETQYF	.	.	TRBJ2-5	TRBV7-7
TGTGCCAGCAGTTACTCAACGGGACAGGACTATGGCTACACCTTC	CASSYSTGQDYGYTF	TRBD1	.	TRBJ1-2	TRBV6-5
TGTGCCAGCAGCTTAGGTTCTCTTGGACAGGGGGCCTACGAGCAGTACTTC	CASSLGSLGQGAYEQYF	TRBD1	.	TRBJ2-7	TRBV11-2
TGTGCCAGCAACCCGCCGCCTGGAAAAGGATTC	CASNPPPGKGF	.	.	TRBJ2-7	TRBV27
TGTGCCAGCAGTTTTTCAGGTTCTAACTATGGCTACACCTTC	CASSFSGSNYGYTF	.	.	TRBJ1-2	TRBV28
TGCAGCGTTGTTAAGTCGGCAGATACGCAGTATTTT	CSVVKSADTQYF	.	.	TRBJ2-3	TRBV29-1
TGTGCCAGCAGTTTGATTCCCCCGGGGAAACATGGCTACACCTTC	CASSLIPPGKHGYTF	.	.	TRBJ1-2	TRBV27
TGTGCCAGCAGTTACCAAGGGGACAGGAACCCCTACGAGCAGTACTTC	CASSYQGDRNPYEQYF	TRBD1	few	TRBJ2-7	TRBV6-5
TGTGCCAGCAGCTTATTCGGCCCGTCGTGGGAGCAGTACTTC	CASSLFGPSWEQYF	.	many	TRBJ2-7	TRBV11-1
TGCGCCAGCAGCTTGACAGGGGTCGGCAATCAGCCCCAGCATTTT	CASSLTGVGNQPQHF	TRBD1	once	TRBJ1-5	TRBV5-1
TGTGCCAGCAACGACAGGGGCCCGAGAGATACGCAGTATTTT	CASNDRGPRDTQYF	TRBD1	once	TRBJ2-3	TRBV6-1
TGTGCCGGAAGTCCAGTTGAAAGCTCCTACAATGAGCAGTTCTTC	CAGSPVESSYNEQFF	.	.	TRBJ2-1	TRBV9
TGTGCCAGTACCCCTGTTCCGGGCGCAGGGGGCACTGAAGCTTTCTTT	CASTPVPGAGGTEAFF	TRBD1	once	TRBJ1-1	TRBV19
TGTGCCAGCAGCAATGGCTGCTCTGGGGCCAACGTCCTGACTTTC	CASSNGCSGANVLTF	.	few	TRBJ2-6	TRBV21-1
TGTGCCAGCAGTGAATTTGCTAGCACGGATACGCAGTATTTT	CASSEFASTDTQYF	.	.	TRBJ2-3	TRBV25-1
TGCGCCAGCAGCCAAGAAGCCCAGCGCCCTTCTGATGAAAAACTGTTTTTT	CASSQEAQRPSDEKLFF	.	.	TRBJ1-4	TRBV4-3
TGTGCCAGTAGTGCCCAGACTCCGGGGACAGATACGCAGTATTTT	CASSAQTPGTDTQYF	.	.	TRBJ2-3	TRBV19
TGTGCCAGCAGCTTATTAGGGGCACACTCTGGAAACACCATATATTTT	CASSLLGAHSGNTIYF	.	few	TRBJ1-3	TRBV5-6
TGTGCCAGCAGCTTAGAGGCCTACGAGCAGTACTTC	CASSLEAYEQYF	.	.	TRBJ2-7	TRBV7-8
TGTGCCAGCAGCCCCCAGGGGGGGGCCACCTACAATGAGCAGTTCTTC	CASSPQGGATYNEQFF	.	.	TRBJ2-1	TRBV7-2
TGTGCCAGCAGCTTATTGCAAAGGGCTAGCGGTTCCTACGAGCAGTACTTC	CASSLLQRASGSYEQYF	TRBD2	.	TRBJ2-7	TRBV5-6
TGTGCCAGCAGCACCAGAAGACAGGTTCAAGAGACCCAGTACTTC	CASSTRRQVQETQYF	.	.	TRBJ2-5	TRBV11-3
TGTGCCACCAGCAGGGGGGACCATGAAAAACTGTTTTTT	CATSRGDHEKLFF	.	few	TRBJ1-4	TRBV15
TGTGCCAGCAGCTCGCAATCAGGGACCCAGTACTTC	CASSSQSGTQYF	.	.	TRBJ2-5	TRBV7-3